The rows below give T cell receptor beta chains drawn from one sample of a study of CD8 T cells in Susac syndrome. Each CDR3 protein is one row after TCRdb ran MiXCR on the immunoSEQ multiplex PCR reads. Found here are about 120,000 distinct CDR3 sequences, less than 95% of them singletons; the top ten hold approximately 0.13%. The sequencing sample was made of CD8+ T cells from PBMCs. All receptors come from a human donor in good health. Each CDR3 is given with its conserved first and last residue. Each record gives: CDR3 DNA, CDR3 protein, J gene, V gene, D gene, clone size. A D gene is named only where the DNA matches it firmly. Some rows have no size entry. The others give once, few or many, or a class for an expanded clone.

CDR3 DNA: TGTGCCAGCAGCTTAGCCGGGACTAGCGGGACGGGCGAGCAGTACTTC
CDR3 protein: CASSLAGTSGTGEQYF
J gene: TRBJ2-7
V gene: TRBV11-1
D gene: TRBD2
clone size: -

CDR3 DNA: TGCAGCGTTGAAACAGGGGGTGATTATGGCTACACCTTC
CDR3 protein: CSVETGGDYGYTF
J gene: TRBJ1-2
V gene: TRBV29-1
D gene: TRBD1
clone size: once

CDR3 DNA: TGCGCCAGCAGCCAAGAATGGATCTCATTGCAGTTCTTC
CDR3 protein: CASSQEWISLQFF
J gene: TRBJ2-1
V gene: TRBV4-1
D gene: -
clone size: -

CDR3 DNA: TGCAGCGTGGCCCCGTCAGGCGAGCAGTACTTC
CDR3 protein: CSVAPSGEQYF
J gene: TRBJ2-7
V gene: TRBV29-1
D gene: -
clone size: few

CDR3 DNA: TGTGCCAGCAGACTAGCGGGAGGAAATCGCTACGAGCAGTACTTC
CDR3 protein: CASRLAGGNRYEQYF
J gene: TRBJ2-7
V gene: TRBV7-2
D gene: TRBD2
clone size: -

CDR3 DNA: TGTGCCAGTAGCCTGGGGCGGAGTACCTACGAGCAGTACTTC
CDR3 protein: CASSLGRSTYEQYF
J gene: TRBJ2-7
V gene: TRBV19
D gene: -
clone size: -

CDR3 DNA: TGTGCCAGCAGCCCACTAGCGGGGGCCCACACCGGGGAGCTGTTTTTT
CDR3 protein: CASSPLAGAHTGELFF
J gene: TRBJ2-2
V gene: TRBV3-1
D gene: TRBD2
clone size: -

CDR3 DNA: TGTGCCAGCAGTGAATCAGTTTTGTTGACAGACAACTCCTACGAGCAGTACTTC
CDR3 protein: CASSESVLLTDNSYEQYF
J gene: TRBJ2-7
V gene: TRBV2
D gene: -
clone size: -

CDR3 DNA: TGTGCCAGCAGCTTCTCGGCTAGCGGGAGGTACAATGAGCAGTTCTTC
CDR3 protein: CASSFSASGRYNEQFF
J gene: TRBJ2-1
V gene: TRBV5-6
D gene: TRBD2
clone size: once

CDR3 DNA: TGTGCCAGCAGCCTTCTAGTGACAGATACGCAGTATTTT
CDR3 protein: CASSLLVTDTQYF
J gene: TRBJ2-3
V gene: TRBV12-3/TRBV12-4
D gene: -
clone size: few

CDR3 DNA: TGCGCCAGCAGCCAAGCCGGGACTAGCGGGGGGGCAGATACGCAGTATTTT
CDR3 protein: CASSQAGTSGGADTQYF
J gene: TRBJ2-3
V gene: TRBV4-3
D gene: TRBD2
clone size: -

CDR3 DNA: TGCAGTGCTAGAGACATCATATCAGGGGGTCATAACCCCCCCTGGGGCTACACCTTC
CDR3 protein: CSARDIISGGHNPPWGYTF
J gene: TRBJ1-2
V gene: TRBV20-1
D gene: TRBD1
clone size: -

CDR3 DNA: TGTGCCAGCAGCCCCGGCCCAACCTACGAGCAGTACTTC
CDR3 protein: CASSPGPTYEQYF
J gene: TRBJ2-7
V gene: TRBV7-2
D gene: -
clone size: -

CDR3 DNA: TGTGCCAGCAGTCTTGTCGCCGGGACATCACCAGAAGCTTTCTTT
CDR3 protein: CASSLVAGTSPEAFF
J gene: TRBJ1-1
V gene: TRBV5-5
D gene: -
clone size: once

CDR3 DNA: TGTGCCACCGCCGGGAGCCCCTACAATGAGCAGTTCTTC
CDR3 protein: CATAGSPYNEQFF
J gene: TRBJ2-1
V gene: TRBV24-1
D gene: -
clone size: -

CDR3 DNA: TGTGCCAGCAGTTTCCGGCAGATTGACAGGGCACACTCACCCCTCCACTTT
CDR3 protein: CASSFRQIDRAHSPLHF
J gene: TRBJ1-6
V gene: TRBV12-3/TRBV12-4
D gene: TRBD1
clone size: -

CDR3 DNA: TGCAGCGCCAAGGACAGGCAGAACTACGAGCAGTACTTC
CDR3 protein: CSAKDRQNYEQYF
J gene: TRBJ2-7
V gene: TRBV29-1
D gene: TRBD1
clone size: -

CDR3 DNA: TGTGCCAGCAGTTACTCGGGGGGCGCGGAGACCCAGTACTTC
CDR3 protein: CASSYSGGAETQYF
J gene: TRBJ2-5
V gene: TRBV6-6
D gene: -
clone size: -

CDR3 DNA: TGTGCCAGCAGCTTAGTCCCCGGGGGGCAGCCCCAGCATTTT
CDR3 protein: CASSLVPGGQPQHF
J gene: TRBJ1-5
V gene: TRBV7-2
D gene: -
clone size: -

CDR3 DNA: TGTGCCAGCTCAAGGGGGACTAGCTTCGATGAGCAGTTCTTC
CDR3 protein: CASSRGTSFDEQFF
J gene: TRBJ2-1
V gene: TRBV7-2
D gene: TRBD2
clone size: -

CDR3 DNA: TGCAGCGTTGAGCTCGCGGGGGGCTGGGGCTACACCTTC
CDR3 protein: CSVELAGGWGYTF
J gene: TRBJ1-2
V gene: TRBV29-1
D gene: -
clone size: few

CDR3 DNA: TGTGCCAGCAGCTTAGGCCTAGCGGTTTACAATGAGCAGTTCTTC
CDR3 protein: CASSLGLAVYNEQFF
J gene: TRBJ2-1
V gene: TRBV7-2
D gene: TRBD2
clone size: -

CDR3 DNA: TGTGCCAGCAGTACCATGGCTCCGGGGACTAATGAAAAACTGTTTTTT
CDR3 protein: CASSTMAPGTNEKLFF
J gene: TRBJ1-4
V gene: TRBV6-2/TRBV6-3
D gene: -
clone size: -

CDR3 DNA: TGTGCCACCAGTGATTTGCAATGGCGGGGGGCCCTGTACGAGCAGTACTTC
CDR3 protein: CATSDLQWRGALYEQYF
J gene: TRBJ2-7
V gene: TRBV24-1
D gene: TRBD2
clone size: -

CDR3 DNA: TGTGCCAGCAGCGACCCCCGGGCGGGGGGGCTAGGTGAGCAGTTCTTC
CDR3 protein: CASSDPRAGGLGEQFF
J gene: TRBJ2-1
V gene: TRBV7-2
D gene: TRBD2
clone size: -

CDR3 DNA: TGTGCCAGCAGTGGACAGGGGGCAGGGCAAGAGACCCAGTACTTC
CDR3 protein: CASSGQGAGQETQYF
J gene: TRBJ2-5
V gene: TRBV12-3/TRBV12-4
D gene: TRBD1
clone size: -

CDR3 DNA: TGTGCCAGCAGCTCGAGGACAGGGTTCGGTGAAAAACTGTTTTTT
CDR3 protein: CASSSRTGFGEKLFF
J gene: TRBJ1-4
V gene: TRBV7-2
D gene: TRBD1
clone size: -

CDR3 DNA: TGTGCCAGCAGCTTGGATGGGCAGTCGAACACCGGGGAGCTGTTTTTT
CDR3 protein: CASSLDGQSNTGELFF
J gene: TRBJ2-2
V gene: TRBV5-4
D gene: -
clone size: -

CDR3 DNA: TGCAGCGGTGACTCGGGACAGCAAGAGACCCAGTACTTC
CDR3 protein: CSGDSGQQETQYF
J gene: TRBJ2-5
V gene: TRBV29-1
D gene: TRBD1
clone size: once

CDR3 DNA: TGCAGCGTGGCAGACTGGGGTCAGCCCCAGCATTTT
CDR3 protein: CSVADWGQPQHF
J gene: TRBJ1-5
V gene: TRBV29-1
D gene: -
clone size: -

CDR3 DNA: TGCACCGTTATCCGTGAGGGCACTGAAGCTTTCTTT
CDR3 protein: CTVIREGTEAFF
J gene: TRBJ1-1
V gene: TRBV29-1
D gene: -
clone size: -

CDR3 DNA: TGCAGTGCCCTATGGGCCCTAACAGGGGGCAACACCGGGGAGCTGTTTTTT
CDR3 protein: CSALWALTGGNTGELFF
J gene: TRBJ2-2
V gene: TRBV20-1
D gene: TRBD1
clone size: -

CDR3 DNA: TGTGCCAGCAGCCGTCGCGACGGCTCCTACGAGCAGTACTTC
CDR3 protein: CASSRRDGSYEQYF
J gene: TRBJ2-7
V gene: TRBV5-6
D gene: -
clone size: -

CDR3 DNA: TGCGCCAGCAGCCCTCAGGAGTCCTACGAGCAGTACTTC
CDR3 protein: CASSPQESYEQYF
J gene: TRBJ2-7
V gene: TRBV4-1
D gene: -
clone size: -

CDR3 DNA: TGTGCCAGCAGCCGCGGGGTGCCCCCCAATGAGCAGTTCTTC
CDR3 protein: CASSRGVPPNEQFF
J gene: TRBJ2-1
V gene: TRBV6-5
D gene: -
clone size: -

CDR3 DNA: TGTGCCAGCCTTCCCAACGGGGGGGCCTACGAGCAGTACTTC
CDR3 protein: CASLPNGGAYEQYF
J gene: TRBJ2-7
V gene: TRBV7-2
D gene: TRBD2
clone size: once

CDR3 DNA: TGTGCCAGCAGTTACAACGAGCAGTACTTC
CDR3 protein: CASSYNEQYF
J gene: TRBJ2-7
V gene: TRBV6-2/TRBV6-3
D gene: -
clone size: -

CDR3 DNA: TGTGCCAGCAGCCAAGGACGGAATAATTCACCCCTCCACTTT
CDR3 protein: CASSQGRNNSPLHF
J gene: TRBJ1-6
V gene: TRBV3-1
D gene: -
clone size: -

CDR3 DNA: TGTGCCAGCAGTTACAATCGACAGGGCCCCTACGAGCAGTACTTC
CDR3 protein: CASSYNRQGPYEQYF
J gene: TRBJ2-7
V gene: TRBV6-5
D gene: TRBD1
clone size: -

CDR3 DNA: TGCAGTGCCCCCCGAAATAGCGGGAGGAGCTACGAGCAGTACTTC
CDR3 protein: CSAPRNSGRSYEQYF
J gene: TRBJ2-7
V gene: TRBV20-1
D gene: TRBD2
clone size: once

CDR3 DNA: TGTGCCAGCAGAGGGACGGGCCTCTACGAGCAGTACTTC
CDR3 protein: CASRGTGLYEQYF
J gene: TRBJ2-7
V gene: TRBV25-1
D gene: -
clone size: -

CDR3 DNA: TGCAGTGCTCAGGGGCCGACGGGGCCCCAGCATTTT
CDR3 protein: CSAQGPTGPQHF
J gene: TRBJ1-5
V gene: TRBV20-1
D gene: -
clone size: -

CDR3 DNA: TGTGCCAGTAGTATTCGGCAGGGGGCAGAGTACGAGCAGTACTTC
CDR3 protein: CASSIRQGAEYEQYF
J gene: TRBJ2-7
V gene: TRBV19
D gene: TRBD1
clone size: once

CDR3 DNA: TGTGCCAGCAGTTCAAGCGGGAGCTCCTACAATGAGCAGTTCTTC
CDR3 protein: CASSSSGSSYNEQFF
J gene: TRBJ2-1
V gene: TRBV12-3/TRBV12-4
D gene: TRBD2
clone size: -

CDR3 DNA: TGTGCCAGCAGCTTAGATCGGTCCTCTGGAAACACCATATATTTT
CDR3 protein: CASSLDRSSGNTIYF
J gene: TRBJ1-3
V gene: TRBV7-2
D gene: -
clone size: once

CDR3 DNA: TGCGCCAGCAGCCGCGGGTTAGGAAACACCATATATTTT
CDR3 protein: CASSRGLGNTIYF
J gene: TRBJ1-3
V gene: TRBV5-1
D gene: -
clone size: -

CDR3 DNA: TGCAGTGTGGGGGTCACTGAAGCTTTCTTT
CDR3 protein: CSVGVTEAFF
J gene: TRBJ1-1
V gene: TRBV20-1
D gene: -
clone size: -

CDR3 DNA: TGTGCCATCAGACCGGGACAGGGGATCACCGGGGAGCTGTTTTTT
CDR3 protein: CAIRPGQGITGELFF
J gene: TRBJ2-2
V gene: TRBV10-3
D gene: TRBD1
clone size: -